Each of the 26 T cell receptor beta chains below was sequenced from the same sample in a study of shared clonotypes between healthy human individuals. Clones were sequenced by immunoSEQ multiplex PCR, and TCRdb holds only the in-frame ones, with some missing. The repertoire holds roughly 1,000,000 clones, with around 82% as singletons. Sequencing was carried out using memory CD4+ T cells from PBMCs. Subset described: CD45RA-negative fraction. The receptors here all came from a man aged 18-30 years in good health. Some clones in this sample may be carry-over from other donors' samples.

The rearrangement joins TRBV27 to TRBJ2-2; 9 nucleotides agree with TRBD2. The CDR3 spans 15 residues. Germline V lookup: CDR1 MNHEY, CDR2 SMNVEV (reference sequence). The V segment lost 3 bases and the J segment 4 bases; nucleotides outside the gene matches: 3. CDR3 region: CASSLTSGTTGELFF. The CDR3 nucleotides are TGTGCCAGCAGTTTGACTAGCGGAACCACCGGGGAGCTGTTTTTT.

This sequence joins TRBV28 and TRBJ1-2; no reliable D call. The CDR3 runs 13 residues. With 4 bases removed from V and 4 bases from J, the gap between germline ends came to 10 bases. CDR1 and CDR2 from the germline V gene are MDHEN and SYDVKM. The CDR3 region is CASSSVGRYGYTF. In nucleotides, the CDR3 is TGTGCCAGCAGTTCGGTGGGCCGCTATGGCTACACCTTC.

This clone was observed a few times. This rearrangement joins TRBV18 to TRBJ1-1; no reliable D call. This CDR3 is built from 15 residues. The germline V and J ends were trimmed by 3 bases and 0 bases, with 11 bases remaining between them. Germline-derived CDR1 and CDR2 are KGHSH and LQKENI. CDR3 sequence (DNA): TGTGCCAGCTCACCCTCGAGGGAGGTGAACACTGAAGCTTTCTTT. Protein product: CASSPSREVNTEAFF.

A note on this clone: The same CDR3 also results from other DNA sequences found in this sample. V gene TRBV5-1 combines with J gene TRBJ2-6; D is uncertain. The CDR3 contains 14 residues. The V gene's germline CDR1 is SGHRS and CDR2 YFSETQ. The V and J ends lost 3 bases and 0 bases respectively, with 4 bases between them. CDR3: CASSSASGANVLTF. The CDR3 DNA reads as TGCGCCAGCAGCTCCGCCTCTGGGGCCAACGTCCTGACTTTC.

The table lists this clone with a few counts. This chain links TRBV7-3 with TRBJ2-1, with D tentatively TRBD1 or TRBD2 (6 bases each). Looked up from germline, CDR1 is SGHTA and CDR2 is FQGTGA. The CDR3 consists of 14 residues. V was clipped by 5 bases and J by 6 bases, with 14 bases between them. In DNA, the CDR3 is TGTGCCAGCAGCGCGGGACAAAGGTTCAATGAGCAGTTCTTC. Translating gives CASSAGQRFNEQFF.

This chain uses TRBV29-1 with TRBJ2-3; D might be TRBD2 (10 bases). The CDR3 runs to 18 residues. CDR1 is SQVTM, CDR2 ANQGSEA, per germline. V was shortened by 6 bases and J by 4 bases, with 29 bases between the two germline ends. The CDR3 DNA reads TGCAGCGTGATGGGACAGGGTGAAACTAGCGGGGACGCAGATACGCAGTATTTT. Protein sequence: CSVMGQGETSGDADTQYF.

The chain is built from TRBV11-3 and TRBJ1-5; 7 positions match TRBD1. The germline gives CDR1 SGHNT, CDR2 YENEEA. CDR3 length: 15 residues. V lost 0 bases and J lost 3; bases outside the gene matches: 2. CDR3 sequence reads: CASSLDQGDNQPQHF. CDR3 bases: TGTGCCAGCAGCTTAGATCAGGGGGACAATCAGCCCCAGCATTTT.

The rearrangement uses TRBV5-1 and TRBJ2-7; the D is unclear. Germline assignment: CDR1 SGHRS and CDR2 YFSETQ. The CDR3 contains 14 residues. The V end was cut by 5 bases, the J end by 5 bases, with 17 bases between. The CDR3 sequence: CASSIGAGFDEQYF. For the CDR3, the DNA is TGCGCCAGCAGTATTGGCGCAGGTTTCGACGAGCAGTACTTC.

This clone was seen a few times. This chain joins TRBV9 and TRBJ2-1, with D unclear. Germline V gives CDR1 SGDLS, CDR2 YYNGEE. This CDR3 is built from 16 residues. V lost 0 bases and J 5 bases, leaving 15 bases between the germline ends. The CDR3 DNA reads as TGTGCCAGCAGCGTAGCGTTGGCAGGTGGGCACAATGAGCAGTTCTTC. It specifies CASSVALAGGHNEQFF. Filled out from reference TRBV9 and TRBJ2-1, the complete variable domain reads DSGVTQTPKHLITATGQRVTLRCSPRSGDLSVYWYQQSLDQGLQFLIQYYNGEERAKGNILERFSAQQFPDLHSELNLSSLELGDSALYFCASSVALAGGHNEQFFGPGTRLTVL.

This chain links TRBV5-4 with TRBJ1-3, with D unclear. This CDR3 is 16 amino acids long. The germline V and J ends were trimmed by 1 base and 0 bases, with 11 bases remaining between them. Germline CDR1 SGHNT, CDR2 YYREEE (reference sequence). CDR3: CASSLSSGLSGNTIYF. DNA for the CDR3: TGTGCCAGCAGCTTGTCGTCAGGCCTCTCTGGAAACACCATATATTTT.

The chain recombines TRBV29-1 with TRBJ1-5, with 9 positions matching TRBD1. CDR1 and CDR2 from the germline V gene are SQVTM and ANQGSEA. J was trimmed by 3 bases and V by 7 bases; bases with no gene match: 7. This CDR3 is 14 amino acids long. CDR3 sequence: CSAKDRGPNQPQHF. As DNA, the CDR3 is TGCAGCGCTAAGGACAGGGGACCCAATCAGCCCCAGCATTTT.

The chain combines TRBV5-6 with TRBJ2-3, with 9 bases identical to TRBD2. V lost 0 bases and J lost 0; bases outside the gene matches: 11. The CDR3 runs 19 residues. Germline V CDR1 and CDR2: SGHDT, YYEEEE. The CDR3 DNA follows: TGTGCCAGCAGCTTGGGCGGGAGGGTCGTCGAGCGGAGCACAGATACGCAGTATTTT. Its protein product is CASSLGGRVVERSTDTQYF.

The chain recombines TRBV2 with TRBJ1-1, with TRBD1 matching 10 bases. CDR1 and CDR2 from the germline V gene are SNHLY and FYNNEI. CDR3 length: 15 residues. The junction had 7 bases not matched to a gene; V was cut back by 8 bases and J by 1 base. CDR3 DNA sequence: TGTGCCAGCGCGCGACAGGGGGCGGGGAACACTGAAGCTTTCTTT. It encodes CASARQGAGNTEAFF.

This chain's CDR3 is CASSLDPNEQYF. The CDR3 DNA reads TGTGCCAGCAGCTTAGACCCAAACGAGCAGTACTTC. J is TRBJ2-7 and V is TRBV7-9; D is ambiguous. Germline V gene lookup returns CDR1 SEHNR and CDR2 FQNEAQ (reference sequence). V was pared by 1 base and J by 5 bases, with 6 bases between. This CDR3 spans 12 amino acids.

The chain is built from TRBV18 and TRBJ2-5; possible D gene TRBD1, 6 bases. This CDR3 has 14 amino acids. The V and J ends lost 3 bases and 2 bases respectively, with 10 bases between them. Germline V gene data show CDR1 as KGHSH and CDR2 as LQKENI. The CDR3 nucleotides read TGTGCCAGCTCACCGCTAGGGGGACAAGAGACCCAGTACTTC. This sequence encodes CASSPLGGQETQYF.

The CDR3 DNA sequence: TGTGCCAGCAGCGTAGCTTATCTTGGGGAGCAGTACTTC. Translation gives CASSVAYLGEQYF. The V call is TRBV9, the J call TRBJ2-7; D is unresolved. The CDR3 sequence is 13 residues long. Germline V CDR1 and CDR2: SGDLS, YYNGEE. Deletions cut 0 bases from V and 7 bases from J, with 11 bases between.

This clone was seen a few times. V and J are TRBV7-6 and TRBJ2-3; D ambiguous. CDR3 length equals 14 residues. In germline, CDR1 is SGHVS, CDR2 FNYEAQ. Trimming took off 5 bases at V and 3 bases at J, with 12 bases between the two ends. This CDR3 is CASSPGDWTDTQYF. CDR3 coding DNA: TGTGCCAGCAGCCCTGGCGACTGGACAGATACGCAGTATTTT.

The V call is TRBV6-4, the J call TRBJ2-1; D call uncertain. The CDR3 totals 12 residues. Per germline, CDR1 MRHNA and CDR2 SNTAGT. V was cut by 2 bases and J by 10 bases, with 9 bases left in between. Written as DNA, the CDR3 is TGTGCCAGCAGTGACGAGTATGAGGAGCAGTTCTTC. It encodes CASSDEYEEQFF.

As to this clone: This specimen includes other DNA sequences encoding the same CDR3. The genes are TRBV19 and TRBJ1-5, with 8 bases matching TRBD1. The V gene's germline CDR1 is LNHDA and CDR2 SQIVND (reference sequence). This CDR3 region has 14 residues. The J segment lost 6 bases and the V segment lost 3 bases, leaving 4 bases of the junction unmatched. CDR3 sequence: CASSMRGTGQPQHF. CDR3 bases: TGTGCCAGTAGTATGAGAGGGACAGGTCAGCCCCAGCATTTT.

The chain uses TRBV2 and TRBJ1-1; a weak D match, TRBD1 (6 bases). The germline V and J ends were trimmed by 5 bases and 0 bases, with 19 bases remaining between them. This CDR3 has 17 amino acids. CDR1 is SNHLY, CDR2 FYNNEI, per germline. The CDR3 nucleotides read TGTGCCAGCAGTCTCTTGGGGGCCGGATACATGAACACTGAAGCTTTCTTT. Its protein product is CASSLLGAGYMNTEAFF.

This chain uses TRBV5-1 with TRBJ2-2, with D possibly matching TRBD2 (6 bases). CDR1 SGHRS and CDR2 YFSETQ come from the germline V gene. V was shortened by 4 bases and J by 6 bases, with 10 bases between the two germline ends. The length of the CDR3 is 13 residues. CDR3 region: CASSPTSPGELFF. DNA of the CDR3: TGCGCCAGCAGCCCTACTAGCCCCGGGGAGCTGTTTTTT.

This clone turned up a few times. J is TRBJ2-1 and V is TRBV27; the D gene is possibly TRBD2 (5 bases). CDR1 and CDR2 from the germline V gene are MNHEY and SMNVEV (reference sequence). The CDR3 extends over 15 amino acids. The V gene lost 6 bases and the J gene lost 10 bases, with 22 bases spanning the gap. The chain's CDR3 is CASSPSRTPRVEQFF. Written as DNA, the CDR3 is TGTGCCAGCAGCCCTTCGAGGACTCCGCGAGTGGAGCAGTTCTTC.

The V gene is TRBV28, the J gene TRBJ2-1; D is unresolved. The CDR3 runs 14 residues. V gave up 1 base and J gave up 7 bases, with 11 bases separating them. Germline CDR1 is MDHEN and CDR2 is SYDVKM. The CDR3 sequence is CASSLYQAPNEQFF. CDR3 DNA sequence: TGTGCCAGCAGTTTATACCAGGCTCCTAATGAGCAGTTCTTC.

The rearrangement uses TRBV6-6 and TRBJ2-2; no definite D call. The V gene's germline CDR1 is MNHNY and CDR2 SVGAGI (reference sequence). Trimming took 0 bases from V and 6 from J, leaving 11 bases between them. The CDR3 loop spans 15 amino acids. For the CDR3, the DNA is TGTGCCAGCAGTTACTCCTCTGCGTTCTCCGGGGAGCTGTTTTTT. Translating it yields CASSYSSAFSGELFF.

This chain links TRBV5-1 with TRBJ2-1; D gene uncertain. Trimming left V 2 bases short and J 5 bases short, with 8 bases between. This CDR3 contains 13 residues. Looked up from germline, CDR1 is SGHRS and CDR2 is YFSETQ. CDR3 region: CASSLIGHNEQFF. Here the CDR3 DNA reads TGCGCCAGCAGCTTAATCGGTCACAATGAGCAGTTCTTC.

The chain is built from TRBV9 and TRBJ2-5; 12 nucleotides line up with TRBD2. The CDR3 contains 15 residues. Per germline, CDR1 SGDLS and CDR2 YYNGEE. Trimming at V came to 4 bases and at J to 3 bases, leaving 4 bases not matched to a gene. The CDR3 here is CASSLRLAGEETQYF. The CDR3 DNA reads as TGTGCCAGCAGCCTCCGACTAGCGGGAGAAGAGACCCAGTACTTC.